The 12 T cell receptor beta chains presented below share a single source sample, sequenced in a study of CD8 T cells in ankylosing spondylitis. These receptors lack a known antigen. One entry per CDR3 protein results from TCRdb running MiXCR on the 5' RACE reads. The sample includes 750,000 to 850,000 distinct CDR3 sequences, around 11% of them seen just once. General study points: Seemingly characteristic of ankylosing spondylitis blood was a TCR beta motif consisting of under 10 highly homologous variants.

The sequenced sample was blood, either unsorted or a sorted T cell fraction (not recorded which). The origin of the receptors is a male donor with ankylosing spondylitis.

This clonotype was detected ten times or more. The rearrangement uses TRBV4-2 and TRBJ1-5; no reliable D call. CDR3 length: 14 residues. Germline values: CDR1 LGHNA, CDR2 YNFKEQ. V lost 0 bases and J lost 5, with 8 bases in between. CDR3 DNA: TGTGCCAGCAGCCAAGATGGGAGGGATCAGCCCCAGCATTTT. Protein: CASSQDGRDQPQHF.

In this sample, this clonotype turned up many times. The chain has TRBV6-5 and TRBJ1-1; 7 nucleotides line up with TRBD1. The germline CDR1 and CDR2 sequences are MNHEY and SVGAGI. Trimming removed 6 bases from V and 7 bases from J; junction bases left unmatched: 2. This CDR3 spans 11 amino acids. CDR3 protein: CASSQGGEAFF. The CDR3 coding sequence is TGTGCCAGCAGCCAGGGGGGTGAAGCTTTCTTT.

This clonotype was found a few times. V is TRBV5-1 and J is TRBJ2-3, with 13 bases fitting TRBD2. The CDR3 consists of 16 residues. Per the germline V gene, CDR1 is SGHRS and CDR2 is YFSETQ. Unmatched junction bases numbered 6, after V lost 4 bases and J lost 4 bases. The CDR3 here is CASSLRTSGSADTQYF. CDR3 in DNA: TGCGCCAGCAGCCTACGGACTAGCGGGAGTGCAGATACGCAGTATTTT.

Here the CDR3 reads CASSAYRGGNSPLHF. CDR3 in DNA: TGTGCCAGCAGCGCATACAGGGGAGGGAATTCACCCCTCCACTTT. The chain combines TRBV9 with TRBJ1-6; TRBD1 matches at 7 bases. Germline V gives CDR1 SGDLS, CDR2 YYNGEE. CDR3 size: 15 residues. Trimming took 3 bases from V and 7 from J; bases not matched to a gene: 7.

This rearrangement joins TRBV20-1 to TRBJ1-5; D remains ambiguous. This CDR3 comprises 16 residues. CDR1 is DFQATT, CDR2 SNEGSKA, per germline (reference sequence). The V and J ends lost 6 bases and 7 bases respectively, with 25 bases between them. The CDR3 sequence: CSAGSQAPGLVQPQHF. In DNA, the CDR3 is TGCAGTGCCGGTAGCCAGGCACCAGGTTTGGTGCAGCCCCAGCATTTT.

This clonotype was detected only a few times. The V gene is TRBV5-1, the J gene TRBJ2-7; the D gene is possibly TRBD1 (6 bases). The CDR3 loop spans 13 amino acids. Trimming removed 4 bases from V and 6 bases from J, with 14 bases in between. CDR1 is SGHRS, CDR2 YFSETQ, per germline. CDR3 sequence reads: CASSGGTGSEQYF. In DNA form, the CDR3 reads TGCGCCAGCAGCGGTGGAACAGGGTCCGAGCAGTACTTC.

This clonotype was detected a few times. The chain links TRBV6-1 to TRBJ2-2; D is possibly TRBD2 (7 bases). CDR1 and CDR2 from the germline V gene are MNHNS and SASEGT. The CDR3 runs to 17 residues. V lost 5 bases to trimming and J lost 2 bases, with 18 bases between them. The CDR3 loop reads CASSPGAASGNTGELFF. The DNA for the CDR3 is TGTGCCAGCAGTCCGGGGGCGGCTAGCGGAAACACCGGGGAGCTGTTTTTT.

This clonotype was counted only a few times. This chain links TRBV20-1 with TRBJ2-5, with D perhaps given as TRBD1 or TRBD2 (6 bases each). V lost 6 bases to trimming and J lost 4 bases, with 18 bases between them. The CDR3 is 14 amino acids. CDR1 is DFQATT, CDR2 SNEGSKA, per germline (reference sequence). In DNA, the CDR3 is TGCAGTGCCCGGAGGGGGATGGAGAGAGAGACCCAGTACTTC. Translation gives CSARRGMERETQYF.

This clonotype occurred many times. The chain employs TRBV20-1 and TRBJ2-5; D is possibly TRBD2 (5 bases). V was cut by 6 bases and J by 1 base, with 18 bases left in between. The CDR3 extends over 15 amino acids. CDR1 is DFQATT, CDR2 SNEGSKA, per germline (reference sequence). CDR3 nucleotides: TGCAGTGCCATAGTGGTCCCTAGCCGCCAAGAGACCCAGTACTTC. Translation: CSAIVVPSRQETQYF.

The rearrangement joins TRBV6-2 or TRBV6-3 to TRBJ1-1; D gene unclear. There are 14 residues in the CDR3. Between the trimmed V and J ends, which lost 2 bases and 8 bases, there was a span of 15 bases. From germline, CDR1 is MNHEY and CDR2 SVGEGT. The CDR3 loop reads CASSYRRRWTEAFF. The CDR3 DNA reads as TGTGCCAGCAGTTACCGCAGGAGGTGGACGGAAGCTTTCTTT.

The chain employs TRBV5-4 and TRBJ2-7; 9 bases map to TRBD1. This CDR3 is built from 19 residues. Trimming cost V 3 bases and J 0 bases; bases outside gene matches: 16. Germline CDR1 SGHNT, CDR2 YYREEE (reference sequence). The CDR3 sequence is CASSWAGTGFGYASYEQYF. The CDR3 nucleotides read TGTGCCAGCAGCTGGGCCGGGACAGGGTTTGGTTATGCCTCCTACGAGCAGTACTTC.

This clonotype was recorded a few times. The chain joins TRBV10-3 to TRBJ2-1; D unclear. The CDR3 extends over 15 amino acids. V was shortened by 6 bases and J by 3 bases, with 15 bases between the two germline ends. Germline lookup yields CDR1 ENHRY and CDR2 SYGVKD. CDR3 DNA sequence: TGTGCCATCAGGGAACCCCTACCCGACTACAATGAGCAGTTCTTC. This encodes CAIREPLPDYNEQFF.